This T cell receptor (beta chain) was identified during a study of blood T cell repertoires in COVID-19. Study background: Specimens from acute and convalescent COVID-19 originated in the United States, Italy and Spain.

The CDR3 totals 16 residues. The germline V gene has CDR1 LNHDA and CDR2 SQIVND (reference sequence). V lost 7 bases, J lost 1 base, and 14 bases lay in between. The assay was immunoSEQ multiplex PCR, and TCRdb's table has in-frame clones only and misses some. The repertoire has 100,000 to 150,000 clones, 92% of them found once; the top ten carry around 2.1%. The sample taken for sequencing was peripheral blood. The J gene is TRBJ2-6, the V gene TRBV19; D ambiguous. This TCR derives from a man aged 45 to 65 with COVID-19, enrolled during active disease. CDR3 loop: CASKSITTSGANVLTF. CDR3 DNA: TGTGCCAGTAAGAGCATTACTACATCTGGGGCCAACGTCCTGACTTTC.